Listed below are T cell receptor beta chains from one sample, sequenced in a study of neurological immune-mediated disorders. TCRdb reprocessed the 5' RACE reads via MiXCR and lists one record per CDR3 protein. The sample has about 71,000 distinct CDR3 sequences, around 13% seen once. Material for sequencing was PBMCs. Receptors originate from a female donor with HTLV-1-associated myelopathy (HAM/TSP). Each CDR3 is given with its conserved first and last residue. D genes are given only for firm matches. Size values are once, few and many counts, or a class for expanded clones, and some rows have none.

d_gene	abundance	v_gene	j_gene	CDR3aa	CDR3nt
NA	many	TRBV14	TRBJ2-4	CASSPDQAANIQYF	TGTGCCAGCAGCCCCGATCAGGCTGCGAACATTCAGTACTTC
TRBD2	few	TRBV6-2/TRBV6-3	TRBJ2-1	CASSVGLAAVRDDEQFF	TGTGCCAGCAGTGTTGGACTAGCTGCCGTTCGTGATGATGAGCAGTTCTTC
TRBD2	many	TRBV6-5	TRBJ2-5	CASSRGTSGETQYF	TGTGCCAGCAGTCGGGGGACTAGCGGTGAGACCCAGTACTTC
TRBD2	NA	TRBV12-3/TRBV12-4	TRBJ2-1	CSSSITGGDSYNEQFF	TGTTCCAGCAGTATTACGGGGGGGGACTCCTACAATGAGCAGTTCTTC
TRBD1	NA	TRBV6-1	TRBJ1-1	CASSEAHRGTEAFF	TGTGCCAGCAGTGAAGCGCACAGGGGCACTGAAGCTTTCTTT
NA	many	TRBV29-1	TRBJ1-2	CSAGPDYYGYTF	TGCAGCGCGGGCCCGGACTACTATGGCTACACCTTC
NA	NA	TRBV10-3	TRBJ2-2	CAIRGENTGELFF	TGTGCCATCAGGGGGGAAAACACCGGGGAGCTGTTTTTT
NA	many	TRBV5-1	TRBJ2-5	CASSYGQIQETQYF	TGCGCCAGCAGCTACGGACAGATCCAAGAGACCCAGTACTTC
NA	NA	TRBV5-1	TRBJ2-2	CASSIDTDSYNTGELFF	TGCGCCAGCAGCATAGATACCGACAGCTACAACACCGGGGAGCTGTTTTTT
TRBD2	many	TRBV7-3	TRBJ2-3	CASSSTGGITDTQYF	TGTGCCAGCAGCTCTACGGGGGGGATCACAGATACGCAGTATTTT
NA	many	TRBV20-1	TRBJ2-7	CSARDGPYEQYF	TGCAGTGCTAGAGATGGACCCTACGAGCAGTACTTC
NA	many	TRBV5-1	TRBJ2-1	CASSLMGGAGYSEQFF	TGCGCCAGCAGCTTGATGGGGGGCGCGGGTTACTCTGAGCAGTTCTTC
TRBD1	many	TRBV5-1	TRBJ2-2	CASSVLTGAGGELFF	TGCGCCAGCAGCGTGCTGACAGGGGCAGGCGGGGAGCTGTTTTTT
TRBD1	many	TRBV7-2	TRBJ1-1	CASSSQGGAEAFF	TGTGCCAGCAGCTCCCAGGGGGGCGCTGAAGCTTTCTTT
TRBD1	many	TRBV5-1	TRBJ2-1	CASSLVPDRDNEQFF	TGCGCCAGCAGCTTGGTTCCGGACAGGGATAATGAGCAGTTCTTC
NA	many	TRBV29-1	TRBJ2-3	CSPKLGSSDTQYF	TGCAGCCCAAAATTGGGTTCCTCGGATACGCAGTATTTT
TRBD1	many	TRBV7-9	TRBJ2-7	CASVRDRGDEQYF	TGTGCCAGCGTCCGGGACAGGGGAGACGAGCAGTACTTC
NA	many	TRBV5-1	TRBJ2-6	CASSLDRSSGANVLTF	TGCGCCAGCAGCTTAGACAGGAGCTCTGGGGCCAACGTCCTGACTTTC
NA	many	TRBV10-3	TRBJ2-1	CAIRGGGDEQFF	TGTGCCATCAGGGGGGGCGGGGATGAGCAGTTCTTC
NA	many	TRBV4-1	TRBJ2-1	CASSHRWEGDEQFF	TGCGCCAGCAGCCACCGATGGGAGGGGGATGAGCAGTTCTTC
NA	many	TRBV12-3/TRBV12-4	TRBJ2-5	CASSLTETQYF	TGTGCCAGCAGCCTTACAGAGACCCAGTACTTC
NA	many	TRBV12-3/TRBV12-4	TRBJ1-5	CASSPKGEQPQHF	TGTGCCAGCAGCCCAAAGGGGGAACAGCCCCAGCATTTT
NA	many	TRBV10-3	TRBJ2-1	CAILNTLYNEQFF	TGTGCCATCCTGAACACACTTTACAATGAGCAGTTCTTC
TRBD1	medium-sized	TRBV25-1	TRBJ1-2	CASRGGTDYSGYTF	TGTGCCAGCAGAGGGGGGACAGATTACTCTGGCTACACCTTC
NA	many	TRBV11-2	TRBJ2-2	CASSLDALGTDF	TGTGCCAGCAGCTTAGATGCCCTCGGCACCGATTTT
TRBD1	many	TRBV5-6	TRBJ1-5	CASSLRQGSQPQHF	TGTGCCAGCAGCTTGAGACAGGGGTCTCAGCCCCAGCATTTT
NA	many	TRBV20-1	TRBJ2-7	CSARASRVFSEQYF	TGCAGTGCTAGAGCGAGTAGGGTTTTCAGCGAGCAGTACTTC